This TCR beta chain was identified in a study of blood T cell repertoires in COVID-19. The assay was immunoSEQ multiplex PCR, and TCRdb's table has in-frame clones only and misses some. The sample has tens of thousands of clones; over 85% are singletons. Sequenced sample: peripheral blood. The TCR originated in an elderly woman with active COVID-19.

CDR3 DNA: TGTGCCAGCAGCCAAGTGGGGCTAGGATCACCCCTCCACTTT. This translates into CASSQVGLGSPLHF. V gene TRBV14 combines with J gene TRBJ1-6; weak D call: TRBD1 (5 bases). The CDR3 is 14 amino acids. Trimming took 1 base from V and 10 from J, leaving 11 bases between them. Germline CDR1 SGHDN, CDR2 FVKESK.